This entry lists 18 T cell receptor beta chains sequenced from one sample in a study of CD8 T cells in ankylosing spondylitis. TCRdb re-called the 5' RACE reads with MiXCR, one entry per CDR3 protein. Among about 180,000 distinct CDR3 sequences listed, around 8.9% were seen once. Sequencing input: blood, either unsorted or a sorted T cell fraction (not recorded which). These receptor sequences come from a female donor with ankylosing spondylitis or in good health (not recorded which).

The chain uses TRBV5-5 and TRBJ2-7, with TRBD1 as a possible D gene (5 bases). The CDR3 is 13 amino acids. With 4 bases removed from V and 5 bases from J, the gap between germline ends came to 13 bases. CDR1 is SGHKS and CDR2 is YYEKEE in the germline V gene (reference sequence). CDR3 residues: CASSLDTAHEQYF. The CDR3, as DNA: TGTGCCAGCAGCCTGGACACAGCTCACGAGCAGTACTTC.

This chain uses TRBV7-6 with TRBJ2-3; D is possibly TRBD1 (6 bases). CDR1 and CDR2 (germline): SGHVS, FNYEAQ. Trimming cost V 2 bases and J 4 bases, with 13 bases left between them. There are 15 residues in the CDR3. The CDR3 DNA is TGTGCCAGCAGCTTATTAGGGGGTGAAGCAGATACGCAGTATTTT. Translated: CASSLLGGEADTQYF.

This clonotype was recorded a few times. The chain has TRBV27 and TRBJ2-7, with D possibly called TRBD1 or TRBD2 (5 bases each). This CDR3 spans 13 amino acids. V was shortened by 5 bases and J by 7 bases, with 15 bases between the two germline ends. Germline V gives CDR1 MNHEY, CDR2 SMNVEV (reference sequence). CDR3 protein: CASSGDERLEQYF. The CDR3 bases are TGTGCCAGCAGTGGGGACGAGAGGTTAGAGCAGTACTTC.

The rearrangement joins TRBV19 to TRBJ2-3; D possibly corresponds to TRBD2 (5 bases). Germline assignment: CDR1 LNHDA and CDR2 SQIVND (reference sequence). The CDR3 has 14 residues. V was shortened by 6 bases and J by 0 bases, with 10 bases between the two germline ends. CDR3 region: CASSLAPSTDTQYF. The CDR3 DNA reads TGTGCCAGTAGCCTAGCCCCGAGCACAGATACGCAGTATTTT.

This clonotype has a count of ten or more. The V and J genes are TRBV29-1 and TRBJ2-7; D not certain. Germline CDR1 is SQVTM and CDR2 is ANQGSEA. This CDR3 is 13 amino acids long. V lost 1 base, J lost 3 bases, and 10 bases lay in between. This CDR3 reads CSVEVWTGYEQYF. The CDR3 DNA is TGCAGCGTTGAAGTTTGGACGGGCTACGAGCAGTACTTC.

The sample holds a few counts of this clonotype. An end of the junction does not agree with germline; a read error may underlie this. The chain is built from TRBV7-2 and TRBJ2-3, with 10 bases matching TRBD2. CDR1 SGHTA and CDR2 FQGNSA come from the germline V gene. CDR3 length: 14 residues. The CDR3 here is CASSLAGVTDTQYF. DNA for the CDR3: TGTGCCAGCAGCCTAGCGGGGGTCACAGATACGCAGTATTTT.

The chain has TRBV25-1 and TRBJ2-2; 9 bases map to TRBD2. V dropped 4 bases and J dropped 6; count of bases not matched to a gene: 6. Germline-derived CDR1 and CDR2 are MGHDK and SYGVNS. This CDR3 comprises 15 residues. CDR3 in DNA: TGTGCCAGCAGTGCTAGGACTAGCGTGGCCGGGGAGCTGTTTTTT. This encodes CASSARTSVAGELFF.

This clonotype has only a few counts. The CDR3 spells CASSSSFREGTEAFF. The CDR3 nucleotides are TGTGCCAGCAGCTCTTCTTTCAGGGAGGGCACTGAAGCTTTCTTT. V gene TRBV11-2 combines with J gene TRBJ1-1, with D perhaps matching TRBD1 (5 bases). V lost 4 bases and J 4 bases, leaving 16 bases between the germline ends. CDR1 and CDR2 from the germline V gene are SGHAT and FQNNGV. The CDR3 runs to 15 residues.

This chain joins TRBV20-1 and TRBJ2-7; weak D call: TRBD2 (5 bases). This CDR3 spans 14 amino acids. V lost 5 bases and J lost 3, with 17 bases in between. Germline values: CDR1 DFQATT, CDR2 SNEGSKA (reference sequence). CDR3 nucleotide sequence: TGCAGTGCTCTTCCGAGGGTGTTCGTCTACGAGCAGTACTTC. Translation: CSALPRVFVYEQYF.

This chain connects TRBV25-1 to TRBJ2-1, with D hard to call. Per germline, CDR1 MGHDK and CDR2 SYGVNS. Trimming removed 4 bases from V and 5 bases from J, with 12 bases in between. The CDR3 loop spans 14 amino acids. For the CDR3, the DNA is TGTGCCAGCAGTGGGTCGGACCGAAACAATGAGCAGTTCTTC. Protein sequence: CASSGSDRNNEQFF.

This clonotype showed up just a few times. The rearrangement joins TRBV7-9 to TRBJ2-7; perhaps TRBD2 as D (6 bases). This CDR3 comprises 13 residues. Per germline, CDR1 SEHNR and CDR2 FQNEAQ (reference sequence). The V end lost 4 bases, the J end lost 5 bases, and 12 bases lay between the germline ends. The CDR3 nucleotides read TGTGCCAGCAGCTGGAATGGGGGGAACGAGCAGTACTTC. This sequence encodes CASSWNGGNEQYF.

This clonotype was detected many times. V and J are TRBV27 and TRBJ1-5; D possibly corresponds to TRBD1 (6 bases). The germline CDR1 and CDR2 sequences are MNHEY and SMNVEV (reference sequence). This CDR3 is 12 amino acids long. V lost 8 bases, J lost 6 bases, and 11 bases lay in between. CDR3 amino acids: CASGGGAQPQHF. DNA of the CDR3: TGTGCCAGCGGTGGGGGGGCTCAGCCCCAGCATTTT.

This clonotype was counted between two and nine times. The V and J genes are TRBV4-2 and TRBJ2-1; D might be TRBD1 (5 bases). The ends were cut back, 0 bases at V and 4 bases at J, with 13 bases in the middle. Germline V lookup: CDR1 LGHNA, CDR2 YNFKEQ. CDR3 length: 16 residues. The chain's CDR3 is CASSQEGQGTYNEQFF. Written as DNA, the CDR3 is TGTGCCAGCAGCCAAGAAGGGCAGGGAACTTACAATGAGCAGTTCTTC.

This clonotype has a handful of counts. The CDR3 spells CASNDPRGDRHNEKLFF. The CDR3 nucleotides read TGTGCCAGCAACGATCCTCGAGGGGACAGACATAATGAAAAACTGTTTTTT. The chain is built from TRBV2 and TRBJ1-4; 7 positions match TRBD1. Trimming cost V 7 bases and J 4 bases; bases outside gene matches: 15. CDR1 SNHLY and CDR2 FYNNEI come from the germline V gene. This CDR3 has 17 residues.

Only a few counts were recorded for this clonotype. The rearrangement links TRBV7-3 to TRBJ2-1; D may match TRBD1 or TRBD2 (5 bases each). This CDR3 comprises 15 residues. The germline V gene has CDR1 SGHTA and CDR2 FQGTGA. V was clipped by 5 bases and J by 1 base, with 12 bases between them. The CDR3 region is CASSPGTASYNEQFF. DNA for the CDR3: TGTGCCAGCAGCCCCGGGACGGCTTCCTACAATGAGCAGTTCTTC. Together with reference TRBV7-3 and TRBJ2-1, the CDR3 gives the full variable domain: GAGVSQTPSNKVTEKGKYVELRCDPISGHTALYWYRQSLGQGPEFLIYFQGTGAADDSGLPNDRFFAVRPEGSVSTLKIQRTERGDSAVYLCASSPGTASYNEQFFGPGTRLTVL.

V and J are TRBV10-3 and TRBJ1-5; D is uncertain. The V end was cut by 2 bases, the J end by 7 bases, with 12 bases between. CDR3 length: 14 amino acids. The V gene's germline CDR1 is ENHRY and CDR2 SYGVKD. The CDR3 DNA reads as TGTGCCATCAGTGAGCAAGGGATCGGGCAGCCCCAGCATTTT. This codes for CAISEQGIGQPQHF.

Only a few counts were recorded for this clonotype. In nucleotides, the CDR3 is TGTGCCAGCAGCTTAGTTCGAGGTCCCGGGGAGCTGTTTTTT. Protein sequence: CASSLVRGPGELFF. The gene calls are TRBV7-2 and TRBJ2-2; no clear D gene. The CDR3 is made up of 14 amino acids. Germline V gene data show CDR1 as SGHTA and CDR2 as FQGNSA. Trimming cost V 1 base and J 6 bases, with 9 bases left between them.

The sample holds a few counts of this clonotype. The chain has TRBV7-9 and TRBJ2-1; 9 bases are shared with TRBD2. This CDR3 has 15 amino acids. Germline CDR1 and CDR2: SEHNR and FQNEAQ (reference sequence). Losses at the gene ends were 6 bases for V and 6 bases for J; bases not matched to a gene: 9. CDR3 in DNA: TGTGCCAGCAGGCCCGCGGGAGGGCCAGTCAATGAGCAGTTCTTC. Its protein is CASRPAGGPVNEQFF.